These 22 T cell receptor beta chains came from one sample sequenced in a study of cytomegalovirus exposure and HLA in healthy donors. 13 Jbeta primers and 60 Vbeta primers were used for the PCR. Method: immunoSEQ multiplex PCR; TCRdb's copy keeps in-frame clones and lacks some. The top ten clones hold about 1.3% of a sample with 150,000 to 180,000 clones, around 79% of them seen once. What was sequenced was PBMCs. These receptors all come from a man between 18 and 35 years old in good health and CMV-seronegative.

V is TRBV28 and J is TRBJ1-1, with TRBD1 as a possible D gene (6 bases). CDR3 length: 15 residues. Germline assignment: CDR1 MDHEN and CDR2 SYDVKM. V was pared by 3 bases and J by 6 bases, with 17 bases between. This CDR3 reads CASSLFRGADPEAFF. In nucleotides, the CDR3 is TGTGCCAGCAGTTTGTTTCGGGGGGCAGATCCTGAAGCTTTCTTT.

This clone is a singleton in its sample. This chain joins TRBV15 and TRBJ2-3; 14 positions agree with TRBD2. The germline gives CDR1 LNHNV, CDR2 YYDKDF (reference sequence). The CDR3 sequence is 16 residues long. Trimming at V came to 1 base and at J to 11 bases, leaving 8 bases not matched to a gene. The CDR3 region is CATSRVGTSGGRGQYF. The CDR3 coding sequence is TGTGCCACCAGCAGAGTCGGGACTAGCGGGGGCCGGGGGCAGTATTTT.

The genes are TRBV9 and TRBJ2-2; TRBD2 is a possible D gene (5 bases). V lost 2 bases and J 2 bases, leaving 22 bases between the germline ends. From germline, CDR1 is SGDLS and CDR2 YYNGEE. The CDR3 runs 19 residues. The CDR3 coding sequence is TGTGCCAGCAGCGTGTCCCCTCTAGCTCCCGGGGATAACACCGGGGAGCTGTTTTTT. It codes for CASSVSPLAPGDNTGELFF.

This clone was seen a handful of times. The chain links TRBV7-2 to TRBJ2-1; maybe TRBD2 (5 bases). CDR3 size: 14 residues. The V end was cut by 4 bases, the J end by 4 bases, with 11 bases between. Germline assignment: CDR1 SGHTA and CDR2 FQGNSA. DNA for the CDR3: TGTGCCAGCAGCTCAGAATCGGGATACAATGAGCAGTTCTTC. Protein product: CASSSESGYNEQFF.

As concerns this clone: The junction does not match germline at one end; this may be a read error. The genes are TRBV7-9 and TRBJ1-1; TRBD1 matches at 8 bases. The CDR3 totals 16 residues. Germline-derived CDR1 and CDR2 are SEHNR and FQNEAQ (reference sequence). CDR3 protein: CSSSMKPGQVYTEAFF. The CDR3 DNA reads TGTTCCAGCAGCATGAAGCCGGGACAGGTTTACACTGAAGCTTTCTTT.

The chain couples TRBV2 to TRBJ2-7; perhaps TRBD1 as D (6 bases). This CDR3 is built from 13 residues. Germline V gene data show CDR1 as SNHLY and CDR2 as FYNNEI. The germline V and J ends were trimmed by 5 bases and 4 bases, with 12 bases remaining between them. The CDR3 loop reads CASSPTGSYEQYF. The CDR3 coding sequence is TGTGCCAGCAGTCCCACAGGGAGTTACGAGCAGTACTTC. Filled out from reference TRBV2 and TRBJ2-7, the complete variable domain reads EPEVTQTPSHQVTQMGQEVILRCVPISNHLYFYWYRQILGQKVEFLVSFYNNEISEKSEIFDDQFSVERPDGSNFTLKIRSTKLEDSAMYFCASSPTGSYEQYFGPGTRLTVT.

The rearrangement links TRBV5-4 to TRBJ2-3, with TRBD1 matching over 11 bases. Looked up from germline, CDR1 is SGHNT and CDR2 is YYREEE (reference sequence). This CDR3 region has 15 residues. Trimming at V came to 4 bases and at J to 5 bases, leaving 6 bases not matched to a gene. The CDR3 reads CASSIGQGAGDTQYF. In DNA form, the CDR3 reads TGTGCCAGCAGCATAGGACAGGGGGCAGGAGATACGCAGTATTTT. The full variable domain, rest sourced from reference TRBV5-4 and TRBJ2-3, is ETGVTQSPTHLIKTRGQQVTLRCSSQSGHNTVSWYQQALGQGPQFIFQYYREEENGRGNFPPRFSGLQFPNYSSELNVNALELDDSALYLCASSIGQGAGDTQYFGPGTRLTVL.

The chain has TRBV27 and TRBJ2-5; no clear D gene. The DNA end is more similar to TRBJ2-7, so the J call may be wrong. CDR1 is MNHEY and CDR2 is SMNVEV in the germline V gene (reference sequence). The CDR3 covers 15 residues. CDR3 loop: CASSPGLSGLNEQYF. In nucleotides, the CDR3 is TGTGCCAGCAGTCCCGGCCTCAGTGGGCTCAACGAGCAGTACTTC.

V is TRBV27 and J is TRBJ2-5, with D tentatively TRBD1 (5 bases). Matching the DNA end better, TRBJ2-7 makes the J call doubtful. The CDR3 consists of 15 residues. In germline, CDR1 is MNHEY, CDR2 SMNVEV (reference sequence). CDR3: CASKGTGQGLYEQYF. DNA for the CDR3: TGTGCCAGCAAAGGAACGGGTCAGGGCCTCTACGAGCAGTACTTC.

The V and J genes are TRBV4-3 and TRBJ1-5; the D is unclear. The germline gives CDR1 LGHNA, CDR2 YSLEER. V was trimmed by 0 bases and J by 7 bases, leaving 7 bases between them. The CDR3 consists of 13 residues. The CDR3 here is CASSQDARQPQHF. The DNA for the CDR3 is TGCGCCAGCAGCCAAGATGCTAGGCAGCCCCAGCATTTT.

The chain uses TRBV9 and TRBJ2-7; D possibly corresponds to TRBD1 (5 bases). The CDR3 extends over 14 amino acids. Germline V lookup: CDR1 SGDLS, CDR2 YYNGEE. V was cut by 0 bases and J by 4 bases, with 11 bases left in between. CDR3 region: CASSVGVDIYEQYF. The CDR3 bases are TGTGCCAGCAGCGTAGGAGTGGACATTTACGAGCAGTACTTC. Together with reference TRBV9 and TRBJ2-7, the CDR3 gives the full variable domain: DSGVTQTPKHLITATGQRVTLRCSPRSGDLSVYWYQQSLDQGLQFLIQYYNGEERAKGNILERFSAQQFPDLHSELNLSSLELGDSALYFCASSVGVDIYEQYFGPGTRLTVT.

The CDR3 coding sequence is TGTGCCAGCACCCCCGACGTAGCTAGTCATTACGAGCAGTACTTC. This gives the protein CASTPDVASHYEQYF. The gene calls are TRBV28 and TRBJ2-5; no clear D. The DNA end favors TRBJ2-7, so the J call may be wrong. The CDR3 has 15 residues. CDR1 is MDHEN, CDR2 SYDVKM, per germline.

CDR3 coding DNA: TGTGCCAGCGGGAGCGTCAGCTCCTACAATGAGCAGTTCTTC. Its protein product is CASGSVSSYNEQFF. This sequence joins TRBV21-1 and TRBJ2-1; the table's D gene call, TRBD2, was not cross checked with the DNA. TRBV21-1 is noted as a pseudogene. The CDR3 is made up of 14 amino acids.

The chain joins TRBV7-9 to TRBJ1-5; D is uncertain. The germline V and J ends were trimmed by 1 base and 7 bases, with 5 bases remaining between them. CDR1 and CDR2 (germline): SEHNR, FQNEAQ (reference sequence). The CDR3 is 12 amino acids. Written as DNA, the CDR3 is TGTGCCAGCAGCTTAGACGGGCAGCCCCAGCATTTT. Encoded protein: CASSLDGQPQHF.

The chain uses TRBV6-6 and TRBJ1-1; 9 positions agree with TRBD1. Germline loops: CDR1 MNHNY, CDR2 SVGAGI (reference sequence). CDR3 length equals 13 residues. J gave up 2 bases and V 10 bases, and 5 bases lay outside the gene matches. CDR3 sequence (DNA): TGTGCCACGGGGACAGGGCCTAACACTGAAGCTTTCTTT. It yields the protein CATGTGPNTEAFF.

The chain employs TRBV10-2 and TRBJ2-7; 8 bases are shared with TRBD2. Germline values: CDR1 WSHSY, CDR2 SAAADI. The CDR3 covers 12 residues. V shed 11 bases and J 5 bases; nucleotides not matched to a gene: 8. CDR3 coding DNA: TGCGCCGCCTGGACTAGCATCCACGAGCAGTACTTC. Translated, it gives CAAWTSIHEQYF.

This chain uses TRBV7-9 with TRBJ2-1; tentatively, D is TRBD1 (6 bases). Germline V gives CDR1 SEHNR, CDR2 FQNEAQ (reference sequence). V dropped 5 bases and J dropped 0 bases, with 14 bases sitting between them. CDR3 length: 16 amino acids. Here the CDR3 DNA reads TGTGCCAGCAGCCCTCGGGGACATAGCTCCTACAATGAGCAGTTCTTC. Its protein product is CASSPRGHSSYNEQFF.

This clone was seen just once. The chain links TRBV29-1 to TRBJ2-7; 7 bases fit TRBD1. V trimming: 1 base; J trimming: 2 bases; junction bases outside the gene matches: 2. This CDR3 contains 13 residues. Germline-derived CDR1 and CDR2 are SQVTM and ANQGSEA. The CDR3 loop is CSVEVGGPYEQYF. The CDR3 DNA sequence: TGCAGCGTTGAAGTAGGGGGCCCCTACGAGCAGTACTTC.

V usage is TRBV5-6 and J usage is TRBJ1-1; D is uncertain. V lost 4 bases and J lost 2, with 18 bases in between. The germline V gene has CDR1 SGHDT and CDR2 YYEEEE. The CDR3 covers 16 residues. The CDR3 DNA is TGTGCCAGCAGCCCTCCCGGAGGGCTCGGTAACACTGAAGCTTTCTTT. It codes for CASSPPGGLGNTEAFF.

The gene calls are TRBV25-1 and TRBJ2-1; no firm D call. The CDR3 extends over 11 amino acids. The V end lost 2 bases, the J end lost 11 bases, and 7 bases lay between the germline ends. In germline, CDR1 is MGHDK, CDR2 SYGVNS. The CDR3 loop reads CASSELLKQFF. CDR3 nucleotides: TGTGCCAGCAGTGAACTACTAAAGCAGTTCTTC.

This rearrangement joins TRBV21-1 to TRBJ2-5; the table's D gene call, TRBD2, was not cross checked with the DNA. TRBV21-1 is a documented pseudogene. CDR3 length equals 19 residues. The CDR3 protein is CASSKEEGASGRACETQYF. CDR3 sequence (DNA): TGTGCCAGCAGCAAAGAAGAGGGGGCTAGCGGGAGGGCCTGTGAGACCCAGTACTTC.

J is TRBJ2-1 and V is TRBV23-1; TRBD2 matches 7 bases. TRBV23-1 is an ORF, and what it does is uncertain. The CDR3 sequence is 11 residues long. V shed 4 bases and J 9 bases; nucleotides not matched to a gene: 0. In DNA, the CDR3 is TGCGCCAGCAGTCTAGCGGGTGAGCAGTTCTTC. It encodes CASSLAGEQFF.